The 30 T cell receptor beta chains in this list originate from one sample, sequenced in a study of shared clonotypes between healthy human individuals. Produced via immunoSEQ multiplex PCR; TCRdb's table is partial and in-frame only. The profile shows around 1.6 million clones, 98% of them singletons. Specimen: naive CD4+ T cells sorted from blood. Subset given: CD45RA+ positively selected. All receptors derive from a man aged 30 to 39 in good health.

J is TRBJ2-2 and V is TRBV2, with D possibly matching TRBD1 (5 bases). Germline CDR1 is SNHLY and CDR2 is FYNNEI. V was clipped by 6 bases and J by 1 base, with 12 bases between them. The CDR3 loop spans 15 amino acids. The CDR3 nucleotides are TGTGCCAGCAGACAGGATCAACGGAACACCGGGGAGCTGTTTTTT. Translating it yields CASRQDQRNTGELFF.

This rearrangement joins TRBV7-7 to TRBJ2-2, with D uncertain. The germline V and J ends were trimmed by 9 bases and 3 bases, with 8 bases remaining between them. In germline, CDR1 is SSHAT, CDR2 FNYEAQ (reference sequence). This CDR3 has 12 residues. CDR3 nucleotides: TGTGCCAGTCGTTATGACACCGGGGAGCTGTTTTTT. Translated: CASRYDTGELFF. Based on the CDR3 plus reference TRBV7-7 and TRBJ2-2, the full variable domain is GAGVSQSPRYKVTKRGQDVTLRCDPISSHATLYWYQQALGQGPEFLTYFNYEAQPDKSGLPSDRFSAERPEGSISTLTIQRTEQRDSAMYRCASRYDTGELFFGEGSRLTVL.

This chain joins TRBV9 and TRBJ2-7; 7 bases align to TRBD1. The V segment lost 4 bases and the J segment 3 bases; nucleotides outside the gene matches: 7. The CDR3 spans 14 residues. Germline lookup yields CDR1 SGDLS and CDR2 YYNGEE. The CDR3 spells CASSRGDRLYEQYF. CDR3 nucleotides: TGTGCCAGCAGCCGTGGGGACAGACTCTACGAGCAGTACTTC.

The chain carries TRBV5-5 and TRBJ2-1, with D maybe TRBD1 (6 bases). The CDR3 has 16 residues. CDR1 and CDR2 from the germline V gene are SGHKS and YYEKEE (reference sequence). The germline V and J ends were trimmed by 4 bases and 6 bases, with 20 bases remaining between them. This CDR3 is CASSHLTGRGINEQFF. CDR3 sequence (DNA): TGTGCCAGCAGCCACCTGACAGGCCGAGGCATCAATGAGCAGTTCTTC.

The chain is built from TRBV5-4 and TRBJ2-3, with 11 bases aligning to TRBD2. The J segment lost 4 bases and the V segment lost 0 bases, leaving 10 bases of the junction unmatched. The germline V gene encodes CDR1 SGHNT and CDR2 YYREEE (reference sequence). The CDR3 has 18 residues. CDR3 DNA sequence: TGTGCCAGCAGCTTGGAATTCGCCCGGACTAGCGGGTCAGATACGCAGTATTTT. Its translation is CASSLEFARTSGSDTQYF.

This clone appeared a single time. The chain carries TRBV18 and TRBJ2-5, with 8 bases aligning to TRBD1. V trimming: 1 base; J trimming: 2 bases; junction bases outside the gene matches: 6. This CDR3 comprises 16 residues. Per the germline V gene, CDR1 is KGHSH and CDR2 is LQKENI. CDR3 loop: CASSPQTGAQQETQYF. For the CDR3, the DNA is TGTGCCAGCTCACCACAGACAGGGGCCCAACAAGAGACCCAGTACTTC.

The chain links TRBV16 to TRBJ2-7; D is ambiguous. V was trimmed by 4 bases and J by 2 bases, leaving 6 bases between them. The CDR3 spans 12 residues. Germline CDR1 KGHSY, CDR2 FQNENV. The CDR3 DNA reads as TGTGCCAGCAGCCCCCTTCCCTACGAGCAGTACTTC. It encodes CASSPLPYEQYF.

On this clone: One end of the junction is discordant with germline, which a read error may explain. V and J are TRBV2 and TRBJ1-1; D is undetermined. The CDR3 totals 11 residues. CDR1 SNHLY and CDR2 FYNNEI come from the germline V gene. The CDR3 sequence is CASSEALQMIF. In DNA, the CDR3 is TGTGCCAGCAGTGAAGCGCTCCAGATGATCTTT. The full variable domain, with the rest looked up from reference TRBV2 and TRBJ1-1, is EPEVTQTPSHQVTQMGQEVILRCVPISNHLYFYWYRQILGQKVEFLVSFYNNEISEKSEIFDDQFSVERPDGSNFTLKIRSTKLEDSAMYFCASSEALQMIFGQGTRLTVV.

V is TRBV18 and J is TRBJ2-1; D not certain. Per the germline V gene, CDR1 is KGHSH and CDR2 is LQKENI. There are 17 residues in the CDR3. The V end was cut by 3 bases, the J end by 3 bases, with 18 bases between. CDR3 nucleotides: TGTGCCAGCTCACCCCCGGGCCGAGGCGGAGACTACAATGAGCAGTTCTTC. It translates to CASSPPGRGGDYNEQFF.

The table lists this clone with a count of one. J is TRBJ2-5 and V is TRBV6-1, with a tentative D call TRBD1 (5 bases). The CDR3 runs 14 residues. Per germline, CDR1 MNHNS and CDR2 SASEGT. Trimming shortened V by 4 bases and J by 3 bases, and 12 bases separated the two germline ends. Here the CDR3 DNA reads TGTGCCAGCAGTGTGGTCACAGGAAAAGAGACCCAGTACTTC. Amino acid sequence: CASSVVTGKETQYF.

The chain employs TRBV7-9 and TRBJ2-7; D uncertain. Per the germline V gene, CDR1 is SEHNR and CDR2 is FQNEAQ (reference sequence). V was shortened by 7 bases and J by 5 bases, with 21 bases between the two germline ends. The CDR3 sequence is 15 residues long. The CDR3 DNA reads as TGTGCCAGCACCCCCACCTGGGTGCGGCCGCACGAGCAGTACTTC. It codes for CASTPTWVRPHEQYF. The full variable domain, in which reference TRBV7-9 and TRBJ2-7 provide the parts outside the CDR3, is DTGVSQNPRHKITKRGQNVTFRCDPISEHNRLYWYRQTLGQGPEFLTYFQNEAQLEKSRLLSDRFSAERPKGSFSTLEIQRTEQGDSAMYLCASTPTWVRPHEQYFGPGTRLTVT.

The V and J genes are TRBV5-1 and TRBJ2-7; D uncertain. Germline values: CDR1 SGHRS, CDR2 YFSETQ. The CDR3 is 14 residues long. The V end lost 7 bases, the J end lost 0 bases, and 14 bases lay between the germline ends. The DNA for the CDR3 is TGCGCCAGCGCGGAGACCCTAAGCTCCTACGAGCAGTACTTC. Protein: CASAETLSSYEQYF.

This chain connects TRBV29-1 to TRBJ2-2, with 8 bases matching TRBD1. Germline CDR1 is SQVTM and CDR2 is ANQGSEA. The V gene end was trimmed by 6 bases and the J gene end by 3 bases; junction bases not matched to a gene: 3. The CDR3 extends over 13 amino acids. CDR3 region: CSVGQGDTGELFF. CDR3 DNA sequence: TGCAGCGTCGGACAGGGAGACACCGGGGAGCTGTTTTTT.

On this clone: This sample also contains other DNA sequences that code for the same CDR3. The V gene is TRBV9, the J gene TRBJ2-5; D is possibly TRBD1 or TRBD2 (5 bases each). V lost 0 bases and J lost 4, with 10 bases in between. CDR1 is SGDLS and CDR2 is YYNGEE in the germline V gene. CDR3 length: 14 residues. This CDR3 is CASSVVGGSETQYF. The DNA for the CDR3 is TGTGCCAGCAGCGTAGTTGGGGGTTCAGAGACCCAGTACTTC.

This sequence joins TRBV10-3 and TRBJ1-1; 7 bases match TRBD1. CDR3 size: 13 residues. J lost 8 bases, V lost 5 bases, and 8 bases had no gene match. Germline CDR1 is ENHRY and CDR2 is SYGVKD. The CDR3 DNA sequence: TGTGCCATCAGTTCAGGACAGGACCAAGAAGCTTTCTTT. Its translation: CAISSGQDQEAFF.

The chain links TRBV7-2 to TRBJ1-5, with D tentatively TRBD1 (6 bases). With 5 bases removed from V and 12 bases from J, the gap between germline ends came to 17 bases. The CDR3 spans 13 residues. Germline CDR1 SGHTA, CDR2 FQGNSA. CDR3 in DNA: TGTGCCAGCAGCACTGCGACAGGTTGGGACCAGCATTTT. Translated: CASSTATGWDQHF.

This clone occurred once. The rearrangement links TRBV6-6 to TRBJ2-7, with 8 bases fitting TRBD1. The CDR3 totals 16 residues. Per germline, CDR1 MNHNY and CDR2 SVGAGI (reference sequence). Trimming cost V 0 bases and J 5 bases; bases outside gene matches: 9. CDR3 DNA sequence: TGTGCCAGCAGTTACTCGGTGCAGGGGGCGAAGGACGAGCAGTACTTC. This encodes CASSYSVQGAKDEQYF.

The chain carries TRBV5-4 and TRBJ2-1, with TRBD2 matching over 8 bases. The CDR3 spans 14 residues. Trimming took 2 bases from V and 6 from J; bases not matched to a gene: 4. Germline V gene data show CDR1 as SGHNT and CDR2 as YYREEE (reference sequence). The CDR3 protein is CASSFREGTNEQFF. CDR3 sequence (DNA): TGTGCCAGCAGCTTTCGGGAGGGTACCAATGAGCAGTTCTTC.

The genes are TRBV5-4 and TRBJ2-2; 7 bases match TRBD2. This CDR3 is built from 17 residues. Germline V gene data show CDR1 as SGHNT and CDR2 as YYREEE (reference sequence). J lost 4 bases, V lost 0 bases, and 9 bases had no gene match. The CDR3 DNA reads TGTGCCAGCAGCTTGGGGACCAGCGGGGCAGCCACCGGGGAGCTGTTTTTT. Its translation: CASSLGTSGAATGELFF.

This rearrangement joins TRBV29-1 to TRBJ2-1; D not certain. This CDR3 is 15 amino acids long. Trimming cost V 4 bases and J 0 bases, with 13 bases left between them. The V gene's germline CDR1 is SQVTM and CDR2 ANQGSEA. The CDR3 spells CSVAQLTSSYNEQFF. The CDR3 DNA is TGCAGCGTTGCTCAGTTAACAAGCTCCTACAATGAGCAGTTCTTC.

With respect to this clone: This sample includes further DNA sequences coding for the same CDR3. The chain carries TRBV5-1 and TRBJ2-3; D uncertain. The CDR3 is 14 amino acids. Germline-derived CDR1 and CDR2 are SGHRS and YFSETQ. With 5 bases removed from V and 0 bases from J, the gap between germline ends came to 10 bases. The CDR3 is CASSLTASTDTQYF. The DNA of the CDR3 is TGCGCCAGCAGTTTGACTGCTAGCACAGATACGCAGTATTTT.

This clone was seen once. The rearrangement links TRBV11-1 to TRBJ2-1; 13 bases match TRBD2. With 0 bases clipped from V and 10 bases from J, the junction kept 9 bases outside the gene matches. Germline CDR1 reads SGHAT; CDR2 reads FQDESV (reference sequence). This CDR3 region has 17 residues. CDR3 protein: CASSLAAGTSGVLEQFF. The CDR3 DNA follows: TGTGCCAGCAGCTTAGCGGCGGGGACTAGCGGGGTACTGGAGCAGTTCTTC.

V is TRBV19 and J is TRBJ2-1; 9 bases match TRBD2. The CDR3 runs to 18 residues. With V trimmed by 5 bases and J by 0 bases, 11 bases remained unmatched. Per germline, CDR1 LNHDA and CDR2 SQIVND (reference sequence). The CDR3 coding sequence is TGTGCCAGTAGTCCCGAGAGACTAGCGGTTAGCTCCTACAATGAGCAGTTCTTC. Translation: CASSPERLAVSSYNEQFF.

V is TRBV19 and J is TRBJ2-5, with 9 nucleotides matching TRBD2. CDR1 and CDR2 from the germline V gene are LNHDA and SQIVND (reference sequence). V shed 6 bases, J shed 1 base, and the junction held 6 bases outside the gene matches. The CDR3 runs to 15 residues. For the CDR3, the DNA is TGTGCCAGTAGCGGAGCGGGAGGAACCCAAGAGACCCAGTACTTC. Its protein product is CASSGAGGTQETQYF. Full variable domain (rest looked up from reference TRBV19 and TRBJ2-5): DGGITQSPKYLFRKEGQNVTLSCEQNLNHDAMYWYRQDPGQGLRLIYYSQIVNDFQKGDIAEGYSVSREKKESFPLTVTSAQKNPTAFYLCASSGAGGTQETQYFGPGTRLLVL.

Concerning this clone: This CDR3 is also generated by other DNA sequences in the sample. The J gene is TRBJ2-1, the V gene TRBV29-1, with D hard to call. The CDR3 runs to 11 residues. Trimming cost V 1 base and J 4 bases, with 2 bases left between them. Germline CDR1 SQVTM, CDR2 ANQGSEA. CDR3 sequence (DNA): TGCAGCGTTGAAGTTTACAATGAGCAGTTCTTC. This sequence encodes CSVEVYNEQFF.

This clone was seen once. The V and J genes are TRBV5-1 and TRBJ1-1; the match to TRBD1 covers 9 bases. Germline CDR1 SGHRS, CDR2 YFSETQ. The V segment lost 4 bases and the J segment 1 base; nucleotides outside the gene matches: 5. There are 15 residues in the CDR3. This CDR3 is CASSVPGQGNTEAFF. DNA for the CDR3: TGCGCCAGCAGCGTCCCGGGACAGGGGAACACTGAAGCTTTCTTT.

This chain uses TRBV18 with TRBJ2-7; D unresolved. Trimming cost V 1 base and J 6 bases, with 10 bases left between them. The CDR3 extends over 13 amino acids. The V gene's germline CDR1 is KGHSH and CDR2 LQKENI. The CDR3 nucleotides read TGTGCCAGCTCACCACTTCTGAGAAGCGAGCAGTACTTC. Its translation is CASSPLLRSEQYF.

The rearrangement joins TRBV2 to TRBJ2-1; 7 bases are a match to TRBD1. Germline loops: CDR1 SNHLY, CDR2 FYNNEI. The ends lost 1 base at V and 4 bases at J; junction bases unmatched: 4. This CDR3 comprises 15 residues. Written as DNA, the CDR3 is TGTGCCAGCAGTGAAGGGGGACAGAATTACAATGAGCAGTTCTTC. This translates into CASSEGGQNYNEQFF.

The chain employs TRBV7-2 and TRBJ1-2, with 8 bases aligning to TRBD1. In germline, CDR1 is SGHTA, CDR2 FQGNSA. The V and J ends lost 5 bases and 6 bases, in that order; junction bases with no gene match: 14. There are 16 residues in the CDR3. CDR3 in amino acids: CASSLRQGFGTHGYTF. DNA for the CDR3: TGTGCCAGCAGCCTTCGACAGGGGTTTGGAACCCATGGCTACACCTTC.

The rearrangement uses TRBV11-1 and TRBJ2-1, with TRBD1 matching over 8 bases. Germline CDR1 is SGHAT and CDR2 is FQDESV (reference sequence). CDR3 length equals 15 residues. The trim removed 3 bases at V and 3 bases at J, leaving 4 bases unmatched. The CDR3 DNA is TGTGCCAGCAGCTTTCCGGACAGGGACTACAATGAGCAGTTCTTC. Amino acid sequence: CASSFPDRDYNEQFF.